This T cell receptor beta chain was recovered during a study of naive CD8 T cells in extremely preterm neonates. The CDR3 is 15 residues long. The trim removed 3 bases at V and 0 bases at J, leaving 4 bases unmatched. Germline-derived CDR1 and CDR2 are SGHDT and YYEEEE. Profiling relied on immunoSEQ multiplex PCR, and the TCRdb table lists in-frame clones only, not all of them. The table has 7,100 or so clones, 98% seen once. Without labor or membrane rupture, elective cesareans at roughly 37-41 weeks supplied term cord blood. This chain links TRBV5-6 with TRBJ2-7; 9 bases line up with TRBD2. The TCR was taken from a newborn in good health. The sample was naive CD8+ T cells from cord blood. CDR3 DNA sequence: TGTGCCAGCAGCTGGGGACTAGCTAGCTCCTACGAGCAGTACTTC. Translation: CASSWGLASSYEQYF.